Each of the 2 T cell receptor beta chains below was sequenced from the same sample in a study of T cell responses to AZD1222 COVID-19 vaccine. Produced via immunoSEQ multiplex PCR; TCRdb's table is partial and in-frame only. The sample lists about 90,000 clones, approximately 81% occurring once. The sample was peripheral blood, taken 28 days after the second AZD1222 dose. These receptors were taken from an adult who received the AZD1222 COVID-19 vaccine.

The chain combines TRBV23-1 with TRBJ2-5; 7 bases line up with TRBD1. TRBV23-1 has ORF status, its function being uncertain. Losses at the gene ends were 4 bases for V and 1 base for J; bases not matched to a gene: 21. This CDR3 is built from 20 residues. This chain's CDR3 is CASSPFDRAHFPVSQETQYF. The CDR3 DNA reads TGCGCCAGCAGTCCTTTCGACAGGGCGCATTTTCCCGTTTCCCAAGAGACCCAGTACTTC.

This clone was observed a few times. The rearrangement uses TRBV6-5 and TRBJ1-6; a possible D gene is TRBD1 (6 bases). With 3 bases removed from V and 10 bases from J, the gap between germline ends came to 13 bases. CDR3 size: 14 residues. Germline V gene sequence: CDR1 MNHEY, CDR2 SVGAGI. The CDR3 spells CASSYSGEGSPLHF. In DNA form, the CDR3 reads TGTGCCAGCAGTTATTCAGGGGAAGGGTCACCCCTCCACTTT.